This T cell receptor beta chain came from a study of Ad26.COV2.S vaccination and SARS-CoV-2 variants. Study information: Of the COV1001 trial arms, the Ad26.COV2.S arm included the donor. Each vaccinee took Ad26.COV2.S intramuscularly, once or twice 56 days apart.

Profiling relied on immunoSEQ multiplex PCR, and the TCRdb table lists in-frame clones only, not all of them. In the table there are about 400,000 clones, roughly 90% of which are singletons. Treatment given: over 15 received Ad26.COV2.S at low or high dose, single or two shots; about five received placebo; per-sample allocation not given. Vaccine and placebo recipients were sampled on day 63 after the first injection. Donation was by an adult aged 18-55 years who was in Boston. As its vector, the vaccine had Ad26, which expressed Wuhan-strain SARS-CoV-2 spike. Sequencing used peripheral blood, obtained in a trial of Ad26.COV2.S vaccine versus placebo. This TCR was sampled from a person aged 18 to 59 who received the Ad26.COV2.S COVID-19 vaccine or a placebo.

As DNA, the CDR3 is TGCGCCAGCAGCTCAGAGACGTCGACAGATACGCAGTATTTT. Amino acid sequence: CASSSETSTDTQYF. V gene TRBV5-1 combines with J gene TRBJ2-3; D is uncertain. Trimming shortened V by 3 bases and J by 3 bases, and 11 bases separated the two germline ends. This CDR3 region has 14 residues. CDR1 is SGHRS and CDR2 is YFSETQ in the germline V gene.